The 32 T cell receptor beta chains reported below all come from one sample, sequenced in a study of human T cells and chemical hapten exposure. TCRdb ran MiXCR on the RACE reads and lists one entry per CDR3 protein. The profile shows approximately 370,000 distinct CDR3 sequences, around 5.5% of them singletons. The time point is: pre-sensitization, week 0. Stated treatment: therapeutic diphenylcyclopropenone sensitization with weekly scalp DPC. The sample was whole blood, taken in connection with sensitization to the hapten diphenylcyclopropenone (DPC). The source is a young woman with alopecia areata. Some clones in this sample may be carry-over from other donors' samples.

This clonotype occurred many times. The rearrangement links TRBV20-1 to TRBJ1-1; D is unclear. Deletions cut 2 bases from V and 0 bases from J, with 7 bases between. Germline V CDR1 and CDR2: DFQATT, SNEGSKA (reference sequence). The CDR3 is made up of 13 amino acids. CDR3 residues: CSARPQLNTEAFF. The DNA for the CDR3 is TGCAGTGCTAGACCCCAGCTGAACACTGAAGCTTTCTTT.

This clonotype was seen at least ten times. The chain combines TRBV2 with TRBJ1-2; TRBD1 matches 7 bases. V was clipped by 6 bases and J by 3 bases; unmatched bases: 4. CDR1 and CDR2 from the germline V gene are SNHLY and FYNNEI. The CDR3 is made up of 13 amino acids. The CDR3 DNA reads TGTGCCAGCAGCATTGGGACAGACTATGGCTACACCTTC. This codes for CASSIGTDYGYTF.

This clonotype appeared many times. The V and J genes are TRBV7-9 and TRBJ2-5, with D tentatively TRBD2 (5 bases). This CDR3 region has 14 residues. Per germline, CDR1 SEHNR and CDR2 FQNEAQ (reference sequence). Between the trimmed V and J ends, which lost 0 bases and 5 bases, there was a span of 10 bases. The CDR3 DNA sequence: TGTGCCAGCAGCTTAGCGAACCGAGGGGAGACCCAGTACTTC. It specifies CASSLANRGETQYF.

The J gene is TRBJ1-4, the V gene TRBV6-5; tentative D call: TRBD1 (5 bases). Trimming left V 2 bases short and J 4 bases short, with 11 bases between. CDR1 and CDR2 (germline): MNHEY, SVGAGI. The CDR3 loop spans 15 amino acids. The CDR3 protein is CASSYLGALNEKLFF. DNA for the CDR3: TGTGCCAGCAGTTACCTAGGGGCTCTTAATGAAAAACTGTTTTTT.

The chain employs TRBV6-2 or TRBV6-3 and TRBJ2-7; the D gene could be TRBD1 or TRBD2 (5 bases each). Trimming left V 7 bases short and J 0 bases short, with 10 bases between. From germline, CDR1 is MNHEY and CDR2 SVGEGT. The CDR3 has 13 residues. The CDR3 DNA sequence: TGTGCCAGCACCCGGGACGCCTCCTACGAGCAGTACTTC. Translating gives CASTRDASYEQYF.

This clonotype has at least ten counts. The chain has TRBV20-1 and TRBJ2-3; 8 positions agree with TRBD1. Germline V gene data show CDR1 as DFQATT and CDR2 as SNEGSKA (reference sequence). V shed 6 bases and J 2 bases; nucleotides not matched to a gene: 7. The length of the CDR3 is 14 residues. CDR3 protein: CSAPTGVDTDTQYF. In nucleotides, the CDR3 is TGCAGTGCGCCGACAGGGGTAGACACAGATACGCAGTATTTT.

Many counts were recorded for this clonotype. The gene calls are TRBV7-9 and TRBJ1-1; 10 nucleotides align to TRBD1. Looked up from germline, CDR1 is SEHNR and CDR2 is FQNEAQ (reference sequence). The CDR3 loop spans 15 amino acids. J was trimmed by 4 bases and V by 4 bases; bases with no gene match: 6. The CDR3 DNA follows: TGTGCCAGCAGCTCCCCCCGGGACAGGGGCACTGAAGCTTTCTTT. This codes for CASSSPRDRGTEAFF.

This clonotype was observed a handful of times. The chain uses TRBV9 and TRBJ1-3; D gene ambiguous. In germline, CDR1 is SGDLS, CDR2 YYNGEE. The CDR3 totals 15 residues. V gave up 0 bases and J gave up 0 bases, with 7 bases separating them. The CDR3 loop reads CASSVDGPSGNTIYF. In DNA form, the CDR3 reads TGTGCCAGCAGCGTAGACGGCCCCTCTGGAAACACCATATATTTT.

Many counts were recorded for this clonotype. CDR3 amino acids: CASSPPGSLLSNQPQHF. DNA for the CDR3: TGTGCCAGCAGTCCCCCGGGTAGCCTTTTGAGCAATCAGCCCCAGCATTTT. V usage is TRBV6-1 and J usage is TRBJ1-5; unclear D gene. V shed 5 bases and J shed 1 base, with 18 bases lying between them. Germline V gene lookup returns CDR1 MNHNS and CDR2 SASEGT. There are 17 residues in the CDR3.

The CDR3 loop reads CASSKTGMETQYF. The CDR3 DNA reads TGTGCCAGCAGTAAGACAGGGATGGAGACCCAGTACTTC. The chain has TRBV6-2 or TRBV6-3 and TRBJ2-5, with TRBD1 matching 7 bases. Germline trimming cut 5 bases from V and 5 bases from J; bases unmatched to any gene: 5. CDR1 is MNHEY, CDR2 SVGEGT, per germline. The CDR3 consists of 13 residues.

This clonotype was seen at least ten times. As DNA, the CDR3 is TGTGCCAGCAGTTACCCACTAACGACAGGGAATCTTGGGAGCACAGATACGCAGTATTTT. Amino acid sequence: CASSYPLTTGNLGSTDTQYF. This sequence joins TRBV6-2 or TRBV6-3 and TRBJ2-3; 7 bases align to TRBD1. CDR3 length: 20 residues. Trimming at V came to 2 bases and at J to 0 bases, leaving 17 bases not matched to a gene. CDR1 is MNHEY and CDR2 is SVGEGT in the germline V gene.

This clonotype was detected only a few times. The rearrangement joins TRBV18 to TRBJ1-2, with 8 bases identical to TRBD1. Germline-derived CDR1 and CDR2 are KGHSH and LQKENI. J was trimmed by 7 bases and V by 5 bases; bases with no gene match: 12. CDR3 length equals 15 residues. CDR3 sequence reads: CASSTRQGTPTGYTF. The CDR3 bases are TGTGCCAGCTCAACCCGACAGGGGACTCCCACTGGCTACACCTTC.

This CDR3 reads CSANPSGTDTDTQYF. The CDR3 DNA reads as TGCAGTGCTAACCCGAGCGGGACCGACACAGATACGCAGTATTTT. The rearrangement joins TRBV20-1 to TRBJ2-3; 7 bases align to TRBD2. The CDR3 extends over 15 amino acids. Per germline, CDR1 DFQATT and CDR2 SNEGSKA (reference sequence). V shed 4 bases, J shed 2 bases, and the junction held 9 bases outside the gene matches.

This clonotype was counted between two and nine times. V and J are TRBV6-1 and TRBJ1-1; 7 positions agree with TRBD1. V lost 4 bases and J lost 0; bases outside the gene matches: 8. The germline CDR1 and CDR2 sequences are MNHNS and SASEGT. CDR3 length: 16 residues. This chain's CDR3 is CASSAQTGFMNTEAFF. CDR3 in DNA: TGTGCCAGCAGTGCCCAGACAGGGTTTATGAACACTGAAGCTTTCTTT.

Many counts were recorded for this clonotype. The chain links TRBV4-3 to TRBJ2-7; D is possibly TRBD1 (6 bases). Germline loops: CDR1 LGHNA, CDR2 YSLEER. The CDR3 length is 15 residues. Between the trimmed V and J ends, which lost 0 bases and 7 bases, there was a span of 16 bases. CDR3 DNA: TGCGCCAGCAGCCAAGACATTTATCAGGGGCGAGAGCAGTACTTC. Its protein is CASSQDIYQGREQYF.

This clonotype was detected ten times or more. J is TRBJ2-7 and V is TRBV4-3; 7 bases match TRBD1. This CDR3 region has 15 residues. The V and J ends lost 0 bases and 2 bases, in that order; junction bases with no gene match: 4. The V gene's germline CDR1 is LGHNA and CDR2 YSLEER. CDR3 residues: CASSQDRGRAYEQYF. CDR3 in DNA: TGCGCCAGCAGCCAAGACAGGGGGAGAGCCTACGAGCAGTACTTC.

This clonotype was found many times. This rearrangement joins TRBV6-1 to TRBJ1-1; a possible D gene is TRBD1 (6 bases). The CDR3 sequence is 14 residues long. With 2 bases removed from V and 3 bases from J, the gap between germline ends came to 10 bases. Germline V lookup: CDR1 MNHNS, CDR2 SASEGT. The chain's CDR3 is CASSERTEDTEAFF. CDR3 nucleotides: TGTGCCAGCAGTGAACGGACAGAGGACACTGAAGCTTTCTTT.

A few counts support this clonotype. This sequence joins TRBV29-1 and TRBJ1-2, with 9 bases that match TRBD1. The CDR3 runs 12 residues. Germline CDR1 and CDR2: SQVTM and ANQGSEA. Trimming at V came to 5 bases and at J to 4 bases, leaving 2 bases not matched to a gene. As DNA, the CDR3 is TGCAGCGTTTTACAGGGGGCCTATGGCTACACCTTC. Translation gives CSVLQGAYGYTF.

There are many counts of this clonotype. The chain joins TRBV12-3 or TRBV12-4 to TRBJ1-1; D remains ambiguous. The CDR3 is 13 amino acids. Trimming stripped 3 bases from V and 9 bases from J, with 14 bases between. DNA for the CDR3: TGTGCCAGCAGTTTTAATTCGCAGAACAAAGCTTTCTTT. Protein product: CASSFNSQNKAFF.

The table lists this clonotype with a few counts. The rearrangement uses TRBV7-2 and TRBJ2-5; 14 bases match TRBD2. V shed 6 bases and J 2 bases; nucleotides not matched to a gene: 5. Germline-derived CDR1 and CDR2 are SGHTA and FQGNSA. The CDR3 runs 16 residues. The CDR3 loop reads CASSGLAGGRQETQYF. The CDR3, as DNA: TGTGCCAGCAGTGGACTAGCGGGGGGCAGGCAAGAGACCCAGTACTTC.

V is TRBV20-1 and J is TRBJ2-1; 13 bases line up with TRBD2. Germline lookup yields CDR1 DFQATT and CDR2 SNEGSKA (reference sequence). The CDR3 contains 17 residues. V was pared by 5 bases and J by 10 bases, with 17 bases of the junction left unmatched. The CDR3 sequence: CSASRGTSGNMAWEQFF. In nucleotides, the CDR3 is TGCAGTGCTTCAAGGGGGACTAGCGGGAATATGGCGTGGGAGCAGTTCTTC.

This clonotype has a handful of counts. V is TRBV7-3 and J is TRBJ2-2; no clear D. The CDR3 is 15 residues long. The germline V gene has CDR1 SGHTA and CDR2 FQGTGA. Deletions cut 2 bases from V and 5 bases from J, with 12 bases between. CDR3 region: CASSLQLSGTGELFF. CDR3 DNA sequence: TGTGCCAGCAGCTTACAACTCTCTGGGACCGGGGAGCTGTTTTTT. Full variable domain (remainder filled in from reference TRBV7-3 and TRBJ2-2): GAGVSQTPSNKVTEKGKYVELRCDPISGHTALYWYRQSLGQGPEFLIYFQGTGAADDSGLPNDRFFAVRPEGSVSTLKIQRTERGDSAVYLCASSLQLSGTGELFFGEGSRLTVL.

The rearrangement joins TRBV6-2 or TRBV6-3 to TRBJ1-6; 9 bases match TRBD1. J was trimmed by 8 bases and V by 9 bases; bases with no gene match: 8. CDR1 and CDR2 from the germline V gene are MNHEY and SVGEGT. The CDR3 spans 14 residues. CDR3 nucleotides: TGTGCCAGTCACCTTGGGGACAGGGATTCACCCCTCCACTTT. It codes for CASHLGDRDSPLHF.

The rearrangement links TRBV29-1 to TRBJ2-7; 10 nucleotides line up with TRBD2. The ends lost 6 bases at V and 2 bases at J; junction bases unmatched: 7. The CDR3 is made up of 14 amino acids. Germline-derived CDR1 and CDR2 are SQVTM and ANQGSEA. CDR3 sequence reads: CSVLASGGAYEQYF. The CDR3, as DNA: TGCAGCGTCCTAGCGAGCGGGGGGGCCTACGAGCAGTACTTC.

The CDR3 loop reads CASSRDRVSPLHF. The CDR3 DNA sequence: TGTGCCAGCAGCCGGGACAGGGTTTCACCCCTCCACTTT. The chain uses TRBV3-1 and TRBJ1-6; 9 nucleotides agree with TRBD1. Germline CDR1 reads LGHDT; CDR2 reads YNNKEL (reference sequence). Losses at the gene ends were 4 bases for V and 9 bases for J; bases not matched to a gene: 1. The CDR3 sequence is 13 residues long. The variable domain in full, with the rest retrieved from reference TRBV3-1 and TRBJ1-6, is DTAVSQTPKYLVTQMGNDKSIKCEQNLGHDTMYWYKQDSKKFLKIMFSYNNKELIINETVPNRFSPKSPDKAHLNLHINSLELGDSAVYFCASSRDRVSPLHFGNGTRLTVT.

The V and J genes are TRBV2 and TRBJ2-3; 8 nucleotides align to TRBD1. The CDR3 totals 14 residues. CDR1 and CDR2 from the germline V gene are SNHLY and FYNNEI. The junction had 8 bases not matched to a gene; V was cut back by 8 bases and J by 4 bases. The CDR3 reads CASSPDRVPDTQYF. CDR3 in DNA: TGTGCCAGCTCCCCGGACAGGGTACCAGATACGCAGTATTTT.

There are many counts of this clonotype. The V and J genes are TRBV6-5 and TRBJ1-1; TRBD1 matches at 7 bases. CDR3 length: 16 amino acids. V shed 0 bases, J shed 0 bases, and the junction held 4 bases outside the gene matches. Germline V gene lookup returns CDR1 MNHEY and CDR2 SVGAGI. The CDR3 DNA follows: TGTGCCAGCAGTTACTCAACAGGGGTAGTGAACACTGAAGCTTTCTTT. Encoded protein: CASSYSTGVVNTEAFF.

V and J are TRBV7-2 and TRBJ1-2, with D maybe TRBD1 (5 bases). The CDR3 spans 14 residues. Germline V CDR1 and CDR2: SGHTA, FQGNSA. V was pared by 5 bases and J by 7 bases, with 17 bases between. The CDR3 is CASSPRTETAGYTF. Written as DNA, the CDR3 is TGTGCCAGCAGCCCACGAACTGAGACAGCTGGCTACACCTTC.

The table lists this clonotype with many counts. The V gene is TRBV6-1, the J gene TRBJ1-5; D is unclear. The CDR3 is made up of 14 amino acids. Trimming pared 3 bases from V and 0 bases from J, leaving 6 bases between. Germline V CDR1 and CDR2: MNHNS, SASEGT. CDR3 protein: CASSDLISNQPQHF. The CDR3 bases are TGTGCCAGCAGTGACTTGATTAGCAATCAGCCCCAGCATTTT.

The CDR3 loop is CASGSDSYGYTF. The CDR3 DNA sequence: TGTGCTAGTGGTTCGGACAGCTATGGCTACACCTTC. V and J are TRBV12-5 and TRBJ1-2, with D tentatively TRBD1 (6 bases). The CDR3 has 12 amino acids. V was cut by 4 bases and J by 4 bases, with 7 bases left in between. CDR1 and CDR2 from the germline V gene are LGHNT and FRNRAP. The full variable domain, with the rest looked up from reference TRBV12-5 and TRBJ1-2, is DARVTQTPRHKVTEMGQEVTMRCQPILGHNTVFWYRQTMMQGLELLAYFRNRAPLDDSGMPKDRFSAEMPDATLATLKIQPSEPRDSAVYFCASGSDSYGYTFGSGTRLTVV.

For the CDR3, the DNA is TGTGCCAGCAGTGCCAGACAGGCGGTGGGAGACAATGAGCAGTTCTTC. The encoded protein is CASSARQAVGDNEQFF. This chain uses TRBV11-3 with TRBJ2-1, with D possibly TRBD1 on 6 matching bases. V lost 6 bases, J lost 5 bases, and 20 bases lay in between. Germline values: CDR1 SGHNT, CDR2 YENEEA. CDR3 size: 16 residues.

The V and J genes are TRBV6-2 or TRBV6-3 and TRBJ1-5; possibly TRBD1 for D (6 bases). CDR3 length: 15 amino acids. Trimming pared 0 bases from V and 4 bases from J, leaving 10 bases between. The germline V gene has CDR1 MNHEY and CDR2 SVGEGT. CDR3 sequence reads: CASSYSPGANQPQHF. The CDR3 DNA follows: TGTGCCAGCAGTTACTCGCCAGGGGCTAATCAGCCCCAGCATTTT.